A selection of T cell receptor beta chains follows, all from one sample in a study of CXCR3-negative and CXCR3-positive naive CD8 T cells. TCRdb reprocessed the 5' RACE reads and keeps a single row for each CDR3 protein, giving no DNA. The sample shows some 130,000 distinct CDR3 sequences, and nearly 0.5% sits with its ten largest clones. The sample was naive CXCR3- CD8+ T cells from blood. Every receptor here comes from a human donor in good health. Some clones in this sample may be carry-over from other donors' samples. The CDR3 runs from the conserved cysteine through the conserved F or W.

CASSQEPHTTGSYDYGYTF	TRBV4-3	TRBJ1-2
CASSSRVVETQYF	TRBV7-9	TRBJ2-5
CASSFPRGGAEDTQYF	TRBV5-1	TRBJ2-3
CASSQGGASGETQYF	TRBV4-1	TRBJ2-5
CASSDRENTGELFF	TRBV11-2	TRBJ2-2
CASSKREGLAGDPYNEQFF	TRBV7-2	TRBJ2-1
CASTLGGNNSPLHF	TRBV19	TRBJ1-6
CSVEVTGFTYEQYF	TRBV29-1	TRBJ2-7
CASSTTGDSYEQYF	TRBV6-6	TRBJ2-7
CASSLRTRETQYF	TRBV5-1	TRBJ2-5
CSVSGVETQYF	TRBV29-1	TRBJ2-5
CASSFNLADEQFF	TRBV12-3/TRBV12-4	TRBJ2-1
CASSLGIRPEAFF	TRBV5-6	TRBJ1-1
CSVQGTSNTGELFF	TRBV29-1	TRBJ2-2
CSATPQTGAPTDTQYF	TRBV29-1	TRBJ2-3
CASSQDTGYEQFF	TRBV4-3	TRBJ2-1
CASSLTNMRAGLTNLSGNTIYF	TRBV7-3	TRBJ1-3
CATSRVAGEQYF	TRBV15	TRBJ2-7
CASSLQGKAFYEQYF	TRBV5-5	TRBJ2-7
CASSLLLQGDTQYF	TRBV7-2	TRBJ2-3
CASSLVSGRGFYNEQFF	TRBV7-8	TRBJ2-1
CASSLTSRGAGTNSYEQYF	TRBV7-6	TRBJ2-7
CSVDAGDGYTF	TRBV29-1	TRBJ1-2
CASSTNGLAAREQFF	TRBV28	TRBJ2-1
CASVGRGSNTGELFF	TRBV5-1	TRBJ2-2
CASWAITGELFF	TRBV7-6	TRBJ2-2
CASSEVGGSTYEQYF	TRBV2	TRBJ2-7
CATSRDLPRPQETQYF	TRBV15	TRBJ2-5
CASSYFPGQGAIYNEQFF	TRBV27	TRBJ2-1
CASSLSAAILAKNIQYF	TRBV7-2	TRBJ2-4
CASSVESTGGSYEKLFF	TRBV9	TRBJ1-4
CASSSTPAGWAGELFF	TRBV28	TRBJ2-2
CASSFGRDAFF	TRBV7-9	TRBJ1-1
CSVWMTGRDTGELFF	TRBV29-1	TRBJ2-2
CASSFLRQENYGYTF	TRBV7-2	TRBJ1-2
CATSSLAKSTDTQYF	TRBV15	TRBJ2-3
CSVELTGSRAQYF	TRBV29-1	TRBJ2-3
CASSAGPDTQYF	TRBV5-1	TRBJ2-3
CASSLVVADGAYNEQFF	TRBV7-9	TRBJ2-1
CASSWAGTSDYNEQFF	TRBV5-6	TRBJ2-1
CASSISGSSGELFF	TRBV7-3	TRBJ2-2
CASRPSGSPTYEQYF	TRBV4-2	TRBJ2-7
CSVATQITEAFF	TRBV29-1	TRBJ1-1
CSVGVSSYNEQFF	TRBV29-1	TRBJ2-1
CAISERLQETQYF	TRBV10-3	TRBJ2-5
CASTPTATINEQFF	TRBV7-9	TRBJ2-1
CASSPTLRLDTEAFF	TRBV18	TRBJ1-1
CASSWTGSGSYEQYF	TRBV5-1	TRBJ2-7
CASRNRVHNEQFF	TRBV7-9	TRBJ2-1